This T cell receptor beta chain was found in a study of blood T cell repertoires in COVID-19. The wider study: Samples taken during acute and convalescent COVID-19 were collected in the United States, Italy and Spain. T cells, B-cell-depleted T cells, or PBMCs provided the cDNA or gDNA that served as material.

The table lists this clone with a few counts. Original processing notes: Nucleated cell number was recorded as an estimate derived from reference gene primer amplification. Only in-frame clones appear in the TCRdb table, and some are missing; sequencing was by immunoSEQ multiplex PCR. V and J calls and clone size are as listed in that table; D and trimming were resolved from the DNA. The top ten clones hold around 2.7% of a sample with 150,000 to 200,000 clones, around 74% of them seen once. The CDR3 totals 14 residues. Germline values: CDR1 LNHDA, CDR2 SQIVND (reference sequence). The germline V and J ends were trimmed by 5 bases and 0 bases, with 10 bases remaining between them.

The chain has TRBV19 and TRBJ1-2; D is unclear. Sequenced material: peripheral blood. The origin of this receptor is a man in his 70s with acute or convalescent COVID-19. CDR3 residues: CASSSLAANYGYTF. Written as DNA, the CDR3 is TGTGCCAGTAGTTCCCTCGCGGCTAACTATGGCTACACCTTC. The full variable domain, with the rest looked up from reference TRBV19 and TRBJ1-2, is DGGITQSPKYLFRKEGQNVTLSCEQNLNHDAMYWYRQDPGQGLRLIYYSQIVNDFQKGDIAEGYSVSREKKESFPLTVTSAQKNPTAFYLCASSSLAANYGYTFGSGTRLTVV.